The entry below describes one TCR beta chain. This CDR3 comprises 17 residues. In germline, CDR1 is SGHRS, CDR2 YFSETQ. V lost 4 bases and J lost 7; bases outside the gene matches: 16. Per the authors' pipeline: Quantification of nucleated cells was approximated via reference gene primer amplification. Profiled with immunoSEQ multiplex PCR; TCRdb holds only in-frame clones, not every one. V and J calls and clone size come straight from that table; D and trimming were deduced from the DNA. Here the sample spans 200,000 to 250,000 clones, 80% to 90% being singletons. This sample is part of a study of blood T cell repertoires in COVID-19. The overall study: Material from acute and convalescent COVID-19 was sourced from the United States, Italy and Spain. The analysed material was cDNA or gDNA that came from T cells, B-cell-depleted T cells, or PBMCs.

This receptor was identified in a woman aged 18 to 35 in a cohort exposed to, infected with or recovered from COVID-19 (not recorded which). This sequence joins TRBV5-1 and TRBJ2-1, with 8 bases that match TRBD1. Sequences were obtained from PBMCs or T cells enriched from blood (not recorded which). The CDR3 region is CASSTTDRGQLKNEQFF. Here the CDR3 DNA reads TGCGCCAGCAGCACGACCGACAGGGGACAACTAAAGAATGAGCAGTTCTTC.